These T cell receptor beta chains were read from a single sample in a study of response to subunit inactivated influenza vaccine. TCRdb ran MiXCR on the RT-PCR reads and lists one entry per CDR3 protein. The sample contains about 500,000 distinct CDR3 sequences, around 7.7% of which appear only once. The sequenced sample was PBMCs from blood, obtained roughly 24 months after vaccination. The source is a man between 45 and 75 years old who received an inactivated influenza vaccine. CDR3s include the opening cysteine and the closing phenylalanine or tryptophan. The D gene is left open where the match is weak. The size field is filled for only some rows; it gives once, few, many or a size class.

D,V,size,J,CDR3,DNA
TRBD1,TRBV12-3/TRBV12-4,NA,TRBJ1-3,CASSDRADGNTIYF,TGTGCCAGCAGTGACAGGGCAGATGGAAACACCATATATTTT
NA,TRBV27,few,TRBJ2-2,CASSLSGWTGELFF,TGTGCCAGCAGTTTATCAGGGTGGACCGGGGAGCTGTTTTTT
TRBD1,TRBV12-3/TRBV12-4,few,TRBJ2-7,CASSARGSYEQYF,TGTGCCAGCAGTGCCAGGGGGTCCTACGAGCAGTACTTC
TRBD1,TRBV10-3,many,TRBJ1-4,CAIGAGQGAQEKLFF,TGTGCCATCGGGGCTGGGCAGGGGGCTCAGGAAAAACTGTTTTTT
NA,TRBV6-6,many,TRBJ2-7,CASSYPDQYEQYF,TGTGCCAGCAGTTACCCCGATCAGTACGAGCAGTACTTC
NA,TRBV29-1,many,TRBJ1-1,CSVEDRGVLNTEAFF,TGCAGCGTTGAAGATCGAGGTGTACTGAACACTGAAGCTTTCTTT
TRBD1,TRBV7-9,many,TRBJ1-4,CASSSPTGSEEKLFF,TGTGCCAGCAGCTCCCCGACAGGGTCGGAGGAAAAACTGTTTTTT
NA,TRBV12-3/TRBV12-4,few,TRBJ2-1,CASSLEWSYNEQFF,TGTGCCAGCAGTTTAGAGTGGTCCTACAATGAGCAGTTCTTC
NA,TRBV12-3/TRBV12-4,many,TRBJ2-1,CASSLVPTYNEQFF,TGTGCCAGCAGTTTAGTGCCGACTTACAATGAGCAGTTCTTC
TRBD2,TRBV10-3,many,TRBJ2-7,CAIRPGLTHEQYF,TGTGCCATCAGGCCGGGACTAACCCACGAGCAGTACTTC
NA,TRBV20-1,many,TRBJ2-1,CSAASHEQFF,TGCAGTGCCGCTAGCCATGAGCAGTTCTTC
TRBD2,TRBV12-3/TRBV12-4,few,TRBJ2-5,CASAAGGDPQETQYF,TGTGCCAGCGCTGCGGGGGGGGACCCACAAGAGACCCAGTACTTC
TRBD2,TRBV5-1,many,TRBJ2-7,CASSFFRTSEQYF,TGCGCCAGCAGCTTTTTCAGGACTAGCGAGCAGTACTTC
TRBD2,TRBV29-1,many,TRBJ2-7,CSATSGGYEQYF,TGCAGCGCGACTAGCGGAGGATACGAGCAGTACTTC
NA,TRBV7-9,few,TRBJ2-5,CASSLVLDETQYF,TGTGCCAGCAGCTTAGTTCTGGATGAGACCCAGTACTTC
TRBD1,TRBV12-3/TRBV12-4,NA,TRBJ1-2,CASSPPTGSSDYGYTF,TGTGCCAGCAGTCCGCCGACAGGGTCGTCCGACTATGGCTACACCTTC
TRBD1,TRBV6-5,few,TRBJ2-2,CASSYGRGIAGELFF,TGTGCCAGCAGTTACGGCAGGGGGATCGCCGGGGAGCTGTTTTTT
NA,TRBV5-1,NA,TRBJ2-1,CASSLAKPEQFF,TGCGCCAGCAGCTTGGCCAAGCCAGAGCAGTTCTTC
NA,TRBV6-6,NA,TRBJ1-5,CASNRASNQPQHF,TGTGCCAGCAACAGGGCTAGCAATCAGCCCCAGCATTTT
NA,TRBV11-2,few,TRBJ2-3,CASRGTWGFSTDTQYF,TGTGCCAGCAGGGGTACTTGGGGGTTTAGCACAGATACGCAGTATTTT
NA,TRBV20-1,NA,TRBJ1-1,CSAPSWGVAFF,TGCAGTGCCCCATCATGGGGGGTAGCTTTCTTT
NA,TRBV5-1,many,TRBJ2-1,CASSFIDEQFF,TGCGCCAGCAGCTTTATCGATGAGCAGTTCTTC
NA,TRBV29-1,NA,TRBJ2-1,CSVEEGTGYNEQFF,TGCAGCGTTGAAGAAGGGACGGGCTACAATGAGCAGTTCTTC
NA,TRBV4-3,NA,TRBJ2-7,CASSQEPKGRQYF,TGCGCCAGCAGCCAAGAACCAAAGGGAAGGCAGTACTTC
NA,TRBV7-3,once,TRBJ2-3,CASSLAGMTDTQYF,TGTGCCAGCAGCTTAGCCGGGATGACAGATACGCAGTATTTT
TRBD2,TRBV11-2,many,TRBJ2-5,CASSFGLLAGALQETQYF,TGTGCCAGCAGCTTCGGTCTACTAGCGGGGGCCTTGCAAGAGACCCAGTACTTC
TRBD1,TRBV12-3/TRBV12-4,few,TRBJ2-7,CASRRTGGEQYF,TGTGCCAGCAGACGGACAGGGGGCGAGCAGTACTTC
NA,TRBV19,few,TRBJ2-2,CASSMGTAGELFF,TGTGCCAGTAGTATGGGGACCGCCGGGGAGCTGTTTTTT
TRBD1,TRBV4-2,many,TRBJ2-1,CASSQVGQGVYNEQFF,TGTGCCAGCAGCCAAGTGGGACAGGGGGTCTACAATGAGCAGTTCTTC
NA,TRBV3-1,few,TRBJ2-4,CASSQGVLAKNIQYF,TGTGCCAGCAGCCAAGGGGTGTTAGCCAAAAACATTCAGTACTTC
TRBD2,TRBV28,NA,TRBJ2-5,CASSSVQPGLAGAASQETQYF,TGTGCCAGCAGCTCAGTCCAGCCGGGACTAGCGGGAGCGGCCTCTCAAGAGACCCAGTACTTC
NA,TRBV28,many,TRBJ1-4,CASSLLKGGREKLFF,TGTGCCAGCAGTTTACTCAAGGGTGGGCGTGAAAAACTGTTTTTT
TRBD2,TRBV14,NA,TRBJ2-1,CASSQGGSIAGYNEQFF,TGTGCCAGCAGCCAAGGAGGTTCCATAGCGGGATACAATGAGCAGTTCTTC
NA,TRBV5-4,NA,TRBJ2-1,CASSRDASSYNEQFF,TGTGCCAGCAGCCGGGACGCCAGCTCCTACAATGAGCAGTTCTTC
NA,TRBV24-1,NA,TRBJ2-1,CATSDPRLGGYNEQFF,TGTGCCACCAGTGACCCCCGATTAGGGGGATACAATGAGCAGTTCTTC
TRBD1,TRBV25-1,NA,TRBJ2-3,CASSGRQSPGGTQYF,TGTGCCAGCAGTGGAAGACAGAGTCCAGGGGGTACGCAGTATTTT
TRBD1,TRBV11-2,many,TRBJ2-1,CASSVGTEYNEQFF,TGTGCCAGCAGCGTAGGGACAGAATACAATGAGCAGTTCTTC
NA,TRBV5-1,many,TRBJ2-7,CASRRWGDSRGAEQYF,TGCGCCAGCCGCCGGTGGGGGGACAGTCGGGGAGCCGAGCAGTACTTC
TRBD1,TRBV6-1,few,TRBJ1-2,CASSETRTGGGYTF,TGTGCCAGCAGTGAAACCCGGACAGGTGGGGGCTACACCTTC